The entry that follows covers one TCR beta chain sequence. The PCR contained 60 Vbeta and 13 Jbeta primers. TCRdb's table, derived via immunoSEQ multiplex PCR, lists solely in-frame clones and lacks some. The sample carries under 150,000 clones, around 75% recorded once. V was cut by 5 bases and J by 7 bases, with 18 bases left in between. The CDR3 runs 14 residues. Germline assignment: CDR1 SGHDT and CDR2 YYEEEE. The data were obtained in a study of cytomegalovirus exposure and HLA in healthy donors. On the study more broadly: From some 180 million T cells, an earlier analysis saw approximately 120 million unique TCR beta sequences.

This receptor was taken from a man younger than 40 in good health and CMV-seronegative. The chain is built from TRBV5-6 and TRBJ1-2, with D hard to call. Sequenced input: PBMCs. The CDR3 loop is CASRFGTGVSGYTF. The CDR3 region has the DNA TGTGCCAGCAGATTTGGTACCGGGGTGAGTGGCTACACCTTC.